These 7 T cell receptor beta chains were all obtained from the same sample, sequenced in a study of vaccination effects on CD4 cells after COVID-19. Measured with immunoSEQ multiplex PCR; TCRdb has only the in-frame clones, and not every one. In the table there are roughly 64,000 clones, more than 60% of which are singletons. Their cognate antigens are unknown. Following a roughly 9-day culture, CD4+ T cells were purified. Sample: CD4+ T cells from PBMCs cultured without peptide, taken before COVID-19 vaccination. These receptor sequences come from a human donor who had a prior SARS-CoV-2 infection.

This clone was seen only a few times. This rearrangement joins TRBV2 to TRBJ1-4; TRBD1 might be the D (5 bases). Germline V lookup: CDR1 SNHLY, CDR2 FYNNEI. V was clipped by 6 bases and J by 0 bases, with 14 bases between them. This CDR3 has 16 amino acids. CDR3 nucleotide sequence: TGTGCCAGCAGCCCGACAGAAATCGCAACTAATGAAAAACTGTTTTTT. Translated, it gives CASSPTEIATNEKLFF. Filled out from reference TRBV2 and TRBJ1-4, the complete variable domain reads EPEVTQTPSHQVTQMGQEVILRCVPISNHLYFYWYRQILGQKVEFLVSFYNNEISEKSEIFDDQFSVERPDGSNFTLKIRSTKLEDSAMYFCASSPTEIATNEKLFFGSGTQLSVL.

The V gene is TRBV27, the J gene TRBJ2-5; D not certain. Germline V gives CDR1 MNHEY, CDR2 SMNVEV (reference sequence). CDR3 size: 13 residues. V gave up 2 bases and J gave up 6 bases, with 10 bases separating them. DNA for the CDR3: TGTGCCAGCAGTTTAAGGGTTGGACAGACCCAGTACTTC. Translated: CASSLRVGQTQYF.

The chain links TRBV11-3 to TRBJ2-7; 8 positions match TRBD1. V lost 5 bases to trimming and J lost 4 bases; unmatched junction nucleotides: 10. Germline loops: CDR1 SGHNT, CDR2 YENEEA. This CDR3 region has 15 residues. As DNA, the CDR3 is TGTGCCAGCAGCCCCCGGTGGACAGGGCCATACGAGCAGTACTTC. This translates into CASSPRWTGPYEQYF.

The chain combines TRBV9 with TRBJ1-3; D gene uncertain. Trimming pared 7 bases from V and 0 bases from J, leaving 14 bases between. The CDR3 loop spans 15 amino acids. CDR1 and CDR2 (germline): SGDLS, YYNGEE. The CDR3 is CASGREALSGNTIYF. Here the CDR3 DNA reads TGTGCCAGCGGGCGAGAGGCCCTCTCTGGAAACACCATATATTTT.

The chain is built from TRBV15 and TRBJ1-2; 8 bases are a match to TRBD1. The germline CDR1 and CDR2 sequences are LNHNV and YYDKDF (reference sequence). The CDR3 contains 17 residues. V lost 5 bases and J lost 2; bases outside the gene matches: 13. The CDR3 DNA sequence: TGTGCCACCAGCCCTCTACGGCTCCAGGGGGCGAACTATGGCTACACCTTC. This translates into CATSPLRLQGANYGYTF.

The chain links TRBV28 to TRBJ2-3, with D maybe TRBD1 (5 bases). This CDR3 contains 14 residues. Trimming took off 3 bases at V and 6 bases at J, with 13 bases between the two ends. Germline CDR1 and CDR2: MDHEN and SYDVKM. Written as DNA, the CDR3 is TGTGCCAGCAGTTTGGGGTCTGGGGCGGATACGCAGTATTTT. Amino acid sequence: CASSLGSGADTQYF.

The CDR3 loop is CASSQINFISPLHF. The CDR3 DNA is TGCGCCAGCAGCCAAATAAACTTTATTTCACCCCTCCACTTT. The chain recombines TRBV4-1 with TRBJ1-6, with D unresolved. The ends were cut back, 2 bases at V and 9 bases at J, with 11 bases in the middle. Germline lookup yields CDR1 MGHRA and CDR2 YSYEKL. The CDR3 length is 14 residues.